These 21 T cell receptor beta chains were all obtained from the same sample, sequenced in a study of cytomegalovirus exposure and HLA in healthy donors. The PCR employed 60 Vbeta primers together with 13 Jbeta primers. Using immunoSEQ multiplex PCR, the repertoire was profiled, and TCRdb retains in-frame clones only, with some absent. This table has about 170,000 clones, over 80% appearing once. The specimen sequenced was PBMCs. These receptors were collected from a boy aged 2 to 9 in good health and CMV-seronegative.

The chain has TRBV11-2 and TRBJ2-2, with TRBD2 identical over 10 bases. Germline V gives CDR1 SGHAT, CDR2 FQNNGV. This CDR3 contains 16 residues. V was clipped by 1 base and J by 6 bases; unmatched bases: 5. CDR3 nucleotide sequence: TGTGCCAGCAGCTTAGGGGGGACTAGCGAACCCGGGGAGCTGTTTTTT. It translates to CASSLGGTSEPGELFF.

V usage is TRBV27 and J usage is TRBJ2-1; D may be TRBD1 (6 bases). Trimming left V 7 bases short and J 4 bases short, with 20 bases between. CDR1 and CDR2 (germline): MNHEY, SMNVEV (reference sequence). This CDR3 contains 16 residues. CDR3 DNA: TGTGCCAGCACTCCTAACCGACTCAGGGGTTACAATGAGCAGTTCTTC. Encoded protein: CASTPNRLRGYNEQFF.

The V call is TRBV6-5, the J call TRBJ1-5, with TRBD1 matching 7 bases. The CDR3 loop spans 15 amino acids. V was pared by 2 bases and J by 4 bases, with 5 bases of the junction left unmatched. The germline V gene has CDR1 MNHEY and CDR2 SVGAGI. Written as DNA, the CDR3 is TGTGCCAGCAGTTACGGGGCAGGGGGAAATCAGCCCCAGCATTTT. Residues: CASSYGAGGNQPQHF.

The chain combines TRBV27 with TRBJ1-5; 8 bases line up with TRBD1. Germline values: CDR1 MNHEY, CDR2 SMNVEV (reference sequence). Trimming at V came to 5 bases and at J to 4 bases, leaving 7 bases not matched to a gene. CDR3 length: 15 residues. CDR3 nucleotide sequence: TGTGCCAGCAGTAACAGGGGGTTTCAAAATCAGCCCCAGCATTTT. It yields the protein CASSNRGFQNQPQHF.

This clone turned up a few times. The rearrangement links TRBV6-1 to TRBJ1-5; 8 bases map to TRBD1. From germline, CDR1 is MNHNS and CDR2 SASEGT. J gave up 3 bases and V 4 bases, and 11 bases lay outside the gene matches. The CDR3 contains 17 residues. This CDR3 reads CASSALLTGGVNQPQHF. In nucleotides, the CDR3 is TGTGCCAGCAGTGCCTTATTAACAGGGGGGGTCAATCAGCCCCAGCATTTT.

The chain is built from TRBV15 and TRBJ2-6, with TRBD1 identical over 8 bases. The V segment lost 5 bases and the J segment 0 bases; nucleotides outside the gene matches: 18. CDR3 length equals 21 residues. Germline V lookup: CDR1 LNHNV, CDR2 YYDKDF (reference sequence). The CDR3 is CATSPTRQGIGRSSGANVLTF. For the CDR3, the DNA is TGTGCCACCAGCCCAACCAGACAGGGGATCGGCCGGAGCTCTGGGGCCAACGTCCTGACTTTC.

The CDR3 nucleotides are TGTGCCAGCAGCTCAGGGGTCGGCTACACCTTC. Its translation: CASSSGVGYTF. This rearrangement joins TRBV7-2 to TRBJ1-2; a weak D match, TRBD1 (6 bases). Trimming stripped 4 bases from V and 8 bases from J, with 8 bases between. Germline CDR1 reads SGHTA; CDR2 reads FQGNSA. This CDR3 region has 11 residues.

Of note for this clone: At one of its ends the junction is not consistent with the germline gene, which may arise from a read error. The V and J genes are TRBV10-3 and TRBJ1-4; D unclear. CDR1 and CDR2 (germline): ENHRY, SYGVKD. The CDR3 sequence is 13 residues long. CDR3 DNA: TGTGCCATCGGTGATGGGCCTGGGGAAAAACTGTTTTTT. Its translation: CAIGDGPGEKLFF.

J is TRBJ2-1 and V is TRBV19; 10 bases map to TRBD2. V was pared by 3 bases and J by 5 bases, with 4 bases of the junction left unmatched. The germline CDR1 and CDR2 sequences are LNHDA and SQIVND (reference sequence). The CDR3 is made up of 15 amino acids. This CDR3 reads CASSIVLAGDNEQFF. The DNA for the CDR3 is TGTGCCAGTAGTATTGTGCTAGCGGGGGACAATGAGCAGTTCTTC.

This clone came up a few times. V is TRBV2 and J is TRBJ2-6; TRBD1 matches at 8 bases. V shed 5 bases and J 0 bases; nucleotides not matched to a gene: 6. The germline V gene encodes CDR1 SNHLY and CDR2 FYNNEI. The CDR3 runs to 17 residues. The CDR3 here is CASSPDRASSGANVLTF. In DNA, the CDR3 is TGTGCCAGCAGTCCGGACAGGGCCAGCTCTGGGGCCAACGTCCTGACTTTC.

This chain connects TRBV19 to TRBJ2-5; 11 bases map to TRBD1. CDR1 is LNHDA and CDR2 is SQIVND in the germline V gene (reference sequence). V dropped 2 bases and J dropped 2; count of bases not matched to a gene: 4. This CDR3 comprises 16 residues. The CDR3 loop reads CASSIPGQGVQETQYF. The CDR3 DNA follows: TGTGCCAGTAGTATACCGGGACAGGGGGTACAAGAGACCCAGTACTTC.

The chain carries TRBV15 and TRBJ2-1; D ambiguous. V shed 3 bases and J shed 7 bases, with 7 bases lying between them. The V gene's germline CDR1 is LNHNV and CDR2 YYDKDF (reference sequence). The CDR3 totals 12 residues. This CDR3 reads CATSSSVNEQFF. The CDR3 coding sequence is TGTGCCACCAGCAGTTCTGTAAATGAGCAGTTCTTC.

J is TRBJ2-3 and V is TRBV7-2; 11 bases line up with TRBD2. This CDR3 contains 15 residues. V trimming: 4 bases; J trimming: 6 bases; junction bases outside the gene matches: 6. Per the germline V gene, CDR1 is SGHTA and CDR2 is FQGNSA. The CDR3 DNA is TGTGCCAGCAGCTATTTTTCTAGCGGGGGGGATACGCAGTATTTT. Amino acids: CASSYFSSGGDTQYF.

V gene TRBV4-3 combines with J gene TRBJ2-1; D gene ambiguous. The CDR3 is 15 amino acids. Trimming shortened V by 2 bases and J by 3 bases, and 11 bases separated the two germline ends. Germline CDR1 is LGHNA and CDR2 is YSLEER. The chain's CDR3 is CASSQLKGVYNEQFF. As DNA, the CDR3 is TGCGCCAGCAGCCAACTAAAAGGAGTCTACAATGAGCAGTTCTTC.

This clone has more than one count but fewer than ten. The V call is TRBV30, the J call TRBJ1-1; 11 nucleotides line up with TRBD1. V gave up 2 bases and J gave up 4 bases; unmatched junction bases: 6. This CDR3 spans 15 amino acids. The germline V gene encodes CDR1 GTSNPN and CDR2 SVGIG (reference sequence). The CDR3 loop reads CAWSKYGQGATEAFF. The CDR3 bases are TGTGCCTGGAGTAAATACGGACAGGGGGCCACTGAAGCTTTCTTT.

This clone came up a few times. J is TRBJ1-1 and V is TRBV12-5; 8 positions match TRBD1. The V gene end was trimmed by 3 bases and the J gene end by 5 bases; junction bases not matched to a gene: 8. The germline CDR1 and CDR2 sequences are LGHNT and FRNRAP. The CDR3 has 15 residues. The CDR3, as DNA: TGTGCTAGTGGTTTTTCAGGACAGGGAAAAACTGAAGCTTTCTTT. This sequence encodes CASGFSGQGKTEAFF.

The chain links TRBV5-1 to TRBJ2-1, with a possible D match to TRBD2 (5 bases). Germline V gene lookup returns CDR1 SGHRS and CDR2 YFSETQ. V gave up 1 base and J gave up 4 bases, with 12 bases separating them. This CDR3 contains 15 residues. The CDR3 spells CASSLPGFSYNEQFF. The CDR3 bases are TGCGCCAGCAGCTTGCCGGGATTTTCTTACAATGAGCAGTTCTTC. The full variable domain, its missing parts supplied by reference TRBV5-1 and TRBJ2-1, is KAGVTQTPRYLIKTRGQQVTLSCSPISGHRSVSWYQQTPGQGLQFLFEYFSETQRNKGNFPGRFSGRQFSNSRSEMNVSTLELGDSALYLCASSLPGFSYNEQFFGPGTRLTVL.

The chain combines TRBV18 with TRBJ1-1; no clear D gene. The CDR3 spans 15 residues. Trimming left V 2 bases short and J 3 bases short, with 13 bases between. The germline gives CDR1 KGHSH, CDR2 LQKENI. CDR3 coding DNA: TGTGCCAGCTCACCATTGGGCCAGCAATACACTGAAGCTTTCTTT. Translating it yields CASSPLGQQYTEAFF.

V and J are TRBV27 and TRBJ2-3; 7 bases are a match to TRBD1. Germline loops: CDR1 MNHEY, CDR2 SMNVEV (reference sequence). This CDR3 contains 15 residues. V lost 4 bases to trimming and J lost 3 bases; unmatched junction nucleotides: 7. The CDR3 protein is CASSSRQGRTDTQYF. CDR3 coding DNA: TGTGCCAGCAGTTCCCGACAGGGAAGGACAGATACGCAGTATTTT.

The chain is built from TRBV4-1 and TRBJ2-3; 8 bases are shared with TRBD2. The V and J ends lost 4 bases and 2 bases, in that order; junction bases with no gene match: 8. The germline gives CDR1 MGHRA, CDR2 YSYEKL. The CDR3 totals 16 residues. The CDR3 loop is CASSPTPGLVTDTQYF. CDR3 bases: TGCGCCAGCAGCCCTACACCGGGACTAGTCACAGATACGCAGTATTTT.

The chain couples TRBV19 to TRBJ2-3, with 8 nucleotides matching TRBD2. Germline loops: CDR1 LNHDA, CDR2 SQIVND (reference sequence). V trimming: 1 base; J trimming: 6 bases; junction bases outside the gene matches: 9. The CDR3 contains 16 residues. In DNA, the CDR3 is TGTGCCAGTAGTATAGGAGGAAGCGGGAGCGCGGATACGCAGTATTTT. Amino acids: CASSIGGSGSADTQYF.